This is a list of T cell receptor beta chains from one sample in a study of blood T cell repertoires in COVID-19. Sequencing used immunoSEQ multiplex PCR; TCRdb keeps in-frame clones, though not all of them. The sample carries 250,000 to 350,000 clones, approximately 85% recorded once. Sample: PBMCs or T cells enriched from blood (not recorded which). These receptors originate from a woman aged 30 to 39 who had recovered from COVID-19. Each CDR3 is given with its conserved first and last residue. D genes are given only for firm matches. Rows give clone size only sometimes, using once, few, many, or a class for an expanded clone.

j_call: TRBJ1-5
v_call: TRBV7-9
clone_size: -
d_call: TRBD1
cdr3_nt: TGTGCCAGCAGCCAACAGGGGCAGAATCAGCCCCAGCATTTT
cdr3_aa: CASSQQGQNQPQHF

j_call: TRBJ2-7
v_call: TRBV29-1
clone_size: -
d_call: -
cdr3_nt: TGCAGCGTTGTGGCCAGGGTCGACGAGCAGTACTTC
cdr3_aa: CSVVARVDEQYF

j_call: TRBJ1-6
v_call: TRBV7-8
clone_size: few
d_call: -
cdr3_nt: TGTGCCAGCAGTCCGGGGACCTATAATTCACCCCTCCACTTT
cdr3_aa: CASSPGTYNSPLHF

j_call: TRBJ2-1
v_call: TRBV29-1
clone_size: -
d_call: TRBD2
cdr3_nt: TGCAGCGTTGGTAACGTTCGAGAGCGGGGGTTGAATGAGCAGTTCTTC
cdr3_aa: CSVGNVRERGLNEQFF

j_call: TRBJ2-1
v_call: TRBV20-1
clone_size: -
d_call: -
cdr3_nt: TGCAGTGCTTTATTCAATGAGCAGTTCTTC
cdr3_aa: CSALFNEQFF

j_call: TRBJ1-5
v_call: TRBV7-9
clone_size: -
d_call: -
cdr3_nt: TGTGCCAGCAGCCCGGAGGCAGCACAGCCCCAGCATTTT
cdr3_aa: CASSPEAAQPQHF

j_call: TRBJ1-1
v_call: TRBV4-1
clone_size: few
d_call: -
cdr3_nt: TGCGCCAGCAGCCATCCCTCTACGGGATCTGAAGCTTTCTTT
cdr3_aa: CASSHPSTGSEAFF

j_call: TRBJ1-1
v_call: TRBV3-1/TRBV3-2
clone_size: -
d_call: TRBD1
cdr3_nt: TGTGCCAGCAGCCAAGCCCCGACAGGGAGCACTGAAGCTTTCTTT
cdr3_aa: CASSQAPTGSTEAFF

j_call: TRBJ1-6
v_call: TRBV19
clone_size: -
d_call: TRBD1
cdr3_nt: TGTGCCAGTAGCGGGACAGGAGGATCCTATAATTCACCCCTCCACTTT
cdr3_aa: CASSGTGGSYNSPLHF

j_call: TRBJ1-5
v_call: TRBV7-8
clone_size: -
d_call: -
cdr3_nt: TGTGCCAGCAGCTTAGCGGCAGGTTATAGCAATCAGCCCCAGCATTTT
cdr3_aa: CASSLAAGYSNQPQHF

j_call: TRBJ2-5
v_call: TRBV5-1
clone_size: -
d_call: -
cdr3_nt: TGCGCCAGCAGCTTGGCCTTTTCCTACAGCCAAGAGACCCAGTACTTC
cdr3_aa: CASSLAFSYSQETQYF

j_call: TRBJ2-7
v_call: TRBV29-1
clone_size: -
d_call: -
cdr3_nt: TGCAGCGCCCGGACTTCCATCTCCTACGAGCAGTACTTC
cdr3_aa: CSARTSISYEQYF

j_call: TRBJ2-7
v_call: TRBV6-5
clone_size: many
d_call: -
cdr3_nt: TGTGCCAGCAGCCAGCGACAGTTGGACGAGCAGTACTTC
cdr3_aa: CASSQRQLDEQYF

j_call: TRBJ2-5
v_call: TRBV15
clone_size: -
d_call: -
cdr3_nt: TGTGCCACCAGCAGAGATAGGGGGGGAGAGACCCAGTACTTC
cdr3_aa: CATSRDRGGETQYF

j_call: TRBJ1-2
v_call: TRBV5-6
clone_size: -
d_call: TRBD1
cdr3_nt: TGTGCCAGCAGCCCAGGGGGAGTGGATTATGGCTACACCTTC
cdr3_aa: CASSPGGVDYGYTF

j_call: TRBJ2-7
v_call: TRBV28
clone_size: once
d_call: -
cdr3_nt: TGTGCCAGCAGTCCCGGTCGGAGCTACGAGCAGTACTTC
cdr3_aa: CASSPGRSYEQYF

j_call: TRBJ2-1
v_call: TRBV5-1
clone_size: -
d_call: -
cdr3_nt: TGCGCCAGCAGCTTGGGGGCCGGTGAGCAGTTCTTC
cdr3_aa: CASSLGAGEQFF